This T cell receptor (beta chain) was captured in a study of CD8 T cells in ankylosing spondylitis. This clonotype has a handful of counts. Its antigen is not known. From the 5' RACE reads, TCRdb called clonotypes with MiXCR, one entry per CDR3 protein. The sample consists of 300,000 to 350,000 distinct CDR3 sequences, less than 25% of them appearing once. Study-level findings and limits: Disease-linked clones were found to be CD8+ and relatively rare in peripheral blood. Enrichment of disease-linked clones was reportedly significant in matched ankylosing spondylitis synovial fluid. A TCR beta motif made of fewer than 10 highly homologous variants seemed typical of ankylosing spondylitis blood. Some motif variants had been reported before (in reactive arthritis synovial fluid and blood).

CDR3 length: 14 residues. With 5 bases removed from V and 11 bases from J, the gap between germline ends came to 19 bases. The germline gives CDR1 LGHDT, CDR2 YNNKEL (reference sequence). This TCR was recovered from a female donor with ankylosing spondylitis or in good health (not recorded which). The sample was blood, either unsorted or a sorted T cell fraction (not recorded which). The chain combines TRBV3-1 with TRBJ1-5; the D gene is possibly TRBD1 (6 bases). The CDR3 loop is CASSTRTAGATQHF. The DNA for the CDR3 is TGTGCCAGCAGCACCCGGACAGCCGGTGCGACCCAGCATTTT. The variable domain in full, completed from reference TRBV3-1 and TRBJ1-5, reads DTAVSQTPKYLVTQMGNDKSIKCEQNLGHDTMYWYKQDSKKFLKIMFSYNNKELIINETVPNRFSPKSPDKAHLNLHINSLELGDSAVYFCASSTRTAGATQHFGDGTRLSIL.